The 31 T cell receptor beta chains listed next were all sequenced from one sample in a study of response to subunit inactivated influenza vaccine. Via MiXCR, TCRdb re-called the RT-PCR reads, giving one row per CDR3 protein. The repertoire holds hundreds of thousands of distinct CDR3 sequences, with about 11% as singletons. These data were likewise used in another study, on T cells expressing NK-cell markers. As reported in that work: As the method of synthesis, 5'RACE template switching with UMIs yielded TCR beta cDNA.

The material was PBMCs from blood, obtained on the day of vaccination. The receptors here all came from a man between 50 and 59 years old who received an inactivated influenza vaccine.

The rearrangement joins TRBV20-1 to TRBJ2-1; the D is unclear. V lost 7 bases and J 3 bases, leaving 13 bases between the germline ends. Germline V CDR1 and CDR2: DFQATT, SNEGSKA (reference sequence). This CDR3 is 13 amino acids long. The CDR3 DNA reads as TGCAGTGTTATGCCAGGAATCTACAATGAGCAGTTCTTC. Translated: CSVMPGIYNEQFF.

The chain uses TRBV27 and TRBJ2-4, with D perhaps matching TRBD1 or TRBD2 (5 bases each). Trimming removed 5 bases at V and 9 bases at J, with 17 bases between. CDR1 MNHEY and CDR2 SMNVEV come from the germline V gene (reference sequence). The CDR3 runs 14 residues. CDR3 region: CASSPGTEGTIQYF. CDR3 DNA sequence: TGTGCCAGCAGTCCCGGGACCGAGGGTACCATTCAGTACTTC.

In this sample, this clonotype turned up a few times. This chain connects TRBV6-2 or TRBV6-3 to TRBJ1-5, with D tentatively TRBD1 (6 bases). The V and J ends lost 5 bases and 0 bases respectively, with 8 bases between them. Looked up from germline, CDR1 is MNHEY and CDR2 is SVGEGT. The CDR3 is 14 amino acids. DNA for the CDR3: TGTGCCAGCAGTCGGGACAATAGCAATCAGCCCCAGCATTTT. Its translation is CASSRDNSNQPQHF.

The chain recombines TRBV12-3 or TRBV12-4 with TRBJ2-1; possibly TRBD1 for D (5 bases). Trimming shortened V by 4 bases and J by 5 bases, and 12 bases separated the two germline ends. This CDR3 region has 14 residues. In nucleotides, the CDR3 is TGTGCCAGCAGTTCTTTTGACAGTCACAATGAGCAGTTCTTC. Translation: CASSSFDSHNEQFF.

Here the CDR3 reads CSARESGSTYEQFF. The CDR3 DNA reads TGCAGTGCTAGAGAAAGCGGGAGTACCTATGAGCAGTTCTTC. This chain links TRBV20-1 with TRBJ2-1; 8 nucleotides agree with TRBD2. Per the germline V gene, CDR1 is DFQATT and CDR2 is SNEGSKA (reference sequence). V lost 0 bases, J lost 8 bases, and 6 bases stayed unmatched. The length of the CDR3 is 14 residues.

This clonotype was recorded a few times. The genes are TRBV3-1 and TRBJ1-1; 7 nucleotides align to TRBD1. The CDR3 runs to 18 residues. CDR1 and CDR2 from the germline V gene are LGHDT and YNNKEL (reference sequence). V lost 1 base to trimming and J lost 0 bases; unmatched junction nucleotides: 11. The CDR3 DNA reads TGTGCCAGCAGCCAAGCCAGGGGGGGTCCCGGGATGAACACTGAAGCTTTCTTT. The encoded protein is CASSQARGGPGMNTEAFF.

This clonotype was detected only a few times. The chain combines TRBV4-2 with TRBJ2-6; D possibly corresponds to TRBD1 (5 bases). The V end was cut by 4 bases, the J end by 1 base, with 20 bases between. The length of the CDR3 is 19 residues. Germline V gene lookup returns CDR1 LGHNA and CDR2 YNFKEQ. For the CDR3, the DNA is TGTGCCAGCAGCCCCCGTAGGGGTGTTCAAGGGTCTGGGGCCAACGTCCTGACTTTC. Amino acids: CASSPRRGVQGSGANVLTF.

The chain recombines TRBV7-6 with TRBJ2-3; 11 positions match TRBD2. The CDR3 is 15 amino acids. V was pared by 5 bases and J by 5 bases, with 6 bases of the junction left unmatched. Germline values: CDR1 SGHVS, CDR2 FNYEAQ. This chain's CDR3 is CASSPGLAEGDTQYF. CDR3 sequence (DNA): TGTGCCAGCAGCCCGGGACTAGCGGAGGGAGATACGCAGTATTTT.

V and J are TRBV20-1 and TRBJ2-7; either TRBD1 or TRBD2 may supply D (6 bases each). V gave up 0 bases and J gave up 3 bases, with 15 bases separating them. Looked up from germline, CDR1 is DFQATT and CDR2 is SNEGSKA (reference sequence). The CDR3 has 15 amino acids. The CDR3 protein is CSARDPGAGGYEQYF. In DNA, the CDR3 is TGCAGTGCTAGAGATCCGGGGGCCGGGGGCTACGAGCAGTACTTC.

The chain combines TRBV20-1 with TRBJ2-3; 12 nucleotides match TRBD2. Germline V gene data show CDR1 as DFQATT and CDR2 as SNEGSKA (reference sequence). This CDR3 spans 16 amino acids. V gave up 1 base and J gave up 2 bases; unmatched junction bases: 4. The CDR3 bases are TGCAGTGCTAGAGCATCTAGCGGGAGGGTCACAGATACGCAGTATTTT. The encoded protein is CSARASSGRVTDTQYF.

This clonotype was counted between two and nine times. The chain combines TRBV2 with TRBJ1-2; D call uncertain. V was shortened by 8 bases and J by 7 bases, with 17 bases between the two germline ends. The CDR3 extends over 13 amino acids. The V gene's germline CDR1 is SNHLY and CDR2 FYNNEI. CDR3 sequence reads: CASGIKVLGGYTF. The CDR3 DNA sequence: TGTGCCAGCGGGATAAAAGTCCTCGGTGGCTACACCTTC.

This clonotype has a handful of counts. J is TRBJ2-6 and V is TRBV10-3, with 12 nucleotides matching TRBD1. CDR1 ENHRY and CDR2 SYGVKD come from the germline V gene. Germline trimming cut 7 bases from V and 0 bases from J; bases unmatched to any gene: 7. CDR3 size: 18 residues. DNA for the CDR3: TGTGCCATCAAGCCGGGACAGGGGGCATCCTCTGGGGCCAACGTCCTGACTTTC. The encoded protein is CAIKPGQGASSGANVLTF.

This clonotype was observed at least ten times. This chain links TRBV7-2 with TRBJ2-7; 9 positions match TRBD1. The CDR3 contains 14 residues. CDR1 is SGHTA, CDR2 FQGNSA, per germline. J lost 3 bases, V lost 1 base, and 1 base had no gene match. CDR3 nucleotide sequence: TGTGCCAGCAGCTTAGAGGGACAGGGCTACGAGCAGTACTTC. As protein: CASSLEGQGYEQYF.

The V call is TRBV28, the J call TRBJ2-7, with 8 bases aligning to TRBD1. The germline CDR1 and CDR2 sequences are MDHEN and SYDVKM. CDR3 length equals 15 residues. The V gene end was trimmed by 7 bases and the J gene end by 1 base; junction bases not matched to a gene: 9. The CDR3 loop is CASIPTGDGSYEQYF. For the CDR3, the DNA is TGTGCCAGCATCCCGACAGGGGATGGATCCTACGAGCAGTACTTC.

The chain links TRBV15 to TRBJ2-7; perhaps TRBD2 as D (5 bases). Germline CDR1 is LNHNV and CDR2 is YYDKDF (reference sequence). CDR3 size: 15 residues. V was shortened by 3 bases and J by 0 bases, with 12 bases between the two germline ends. CDR3 in amino acids: CATSRALGNSYEQYF. CDR3 in DNA: TGTGCCACCAGCAGGGCACTAGGGAACTCCTACGAGCAGTACTTC.

This clonotype came up a few times. The chain has TRBV14 and TRBJ1-2, with D hard to call. In germline, CDR1 is SGHDN, CDR2 FVKESK. Trimming took off 1 base at V and 4 bases at J, with 13 bases between the two ends. CDR3 length equals 15 residues. CDR3: CASSQGDTYAYGYTF. The CDR3 nucleotides are TGTGCCAGCAGCCAAGGAGACACTTATGCCTATGGCTACACCTTC.

This clonotype has more than one count but fewer than ten. The chain recombines TRBV29-1 with TRBJ2-7; 11 positions agree with TRBD2. Germline-derived CDR1 and CDR2 are SQVTM and ANQGSEA. Trimming cost V 8 bases and J 0 bases; bases outside gene matches: 15. The CDR3 is made up of 17 amino acids. CDR3 sequence reads: CSRRPGLAETSSYEQYF. The CDR3 bases are TGCAGCCGACGACCGGGACTAGCGGAAACGAGCTCCTACGAGCAGTACTTC.

The chain joins TRBV7-3 to TRBJ2-1, with D uncertain. Deletions cut 2 bases from V and 9 bases from J, with 8 bases between. This CDR3 has 12 amino acids. CDR1 SGHTA and CDR2 FQGTGA come from the germline V gene. The CDR3 region is CASSLGPGEQFF. Written as DNA, the CDR3 is TGTGCCAGCAGCTTAGGGCCCGGTGAGCAGTTCTTC.

V and J are TRBV12-3 or TRBV12-4 and TRBJ2-1, with 8 bases fitting TRBD2. Trimming removed 6 bases from V and 8 bases from J; junction bases left unmatched: 9. The CDR3 is 14 amino acids. The CDR3 reads CASSPRLARDEQFF. In DNA, the CDR3 is TGTGCCAGCAGCCCTAGACTAGCGAGGGATGAGCAGTTCTTC.

At least ten counts were recorded for this clonotype. DNA of the CDR3: TGTGCCAGCAGCCACAGGGGACAAGAGACCCAGTACTTC. Amino acid sequence: CASSHRGQETQYF. J is TRBJ2-5 and V is TRBV12-3 or TRBV12-4, with 7 bases that match TRBD1. CDR3 size: 13 residues. Trimming removed 6 bases from V and 2 bases from J; junction bases left unmatched: 3.

This clonotype was seen a few times. The V and J genes are TRBV12-3 or TRBV12-4 and TRBJ2-3, with 9 bases aligning to TRBD2. J was trimmed by 9 bases and V by 1 base; bases with no gene match: 11. The CDR3 spans 16 residues. The CDR3 DNA follows: TGTGCCAGCAGTTTAGGTATTGGGCTAGCGGGATCGACGCAGTATTTT. Translating gives CASSLGIGLAGSTQYF.

This clonotype appeared a few times. The V gene is TRBV12-3 or TRBV12-4, the J gene TRBJ2-1; 9 bases match TRBD1. V lost 6 bases to trimming and J lost 8 bases; unmatched junction nucleotides: 5. The CDR3 contains 13 residues. For the CDR3, the DNA is TGTGCCAGCAGAAAGCGACAGGGGGATGAGCAGTTCTTC. Translation gives CASRKRQGDEQFF.

The chain joins TRBV28 to TRBJ2-3; a weak D match, TRBD1 (5 bases). Germline values: CDR1 MDHEN, CDR2 SYDVKM. Between the trimmed V and J ends, which lost 4 bases and 4 bases, there was a span of 12 bases. The CDR3 contains 14 residues. The CDR3 nucleotides are TGTGCCAGCAGTTCCATCCAACAGGCAGATACGCAGTATTTT. Amino acids: CASSSIQQADTQYF.

This clonotype was observed a handful of times. J is TRBJ2-1 and V is TRBV7-2, with 8 bases that match TRBD2. The germline CDR1 and CDR2 sequences are SGHTA and FQGNSA. The V segment lost 5 bases and the J segment 0 bases; nucleotides outside the gene matches: 6. The CDR3 spans 16 residues. CDR3 residues: CASSLGLASSYNEQFF. The CDR3 nucleotides are TGTGCCAGCAGCCTAGGACTAGCCAGCTCCTACAATGAGCAGTTCTTC.

There are a few counts of this clonotype. The rearrangement links TRBV7-2 to TRBJ2-3; no firm D call. Per germline, CDR1 SGHTA and CDR2 FQGNSA. The V and J ends lost 3 bases and 1 base respectively, with 8 bases between them. This CDR3 is 14 amino acids long. The CDR3 bases are TGTGCCAGCAGCTTCAAGATTGGCACAGATACGCAGTATTTT. Encoded protein: CASSFKIGTDTQYF.

This clonotype was picked up a small number of times. V gene TRBV14 combines with J gene TRBJ2-1; possibly TRBD2 for D (5 bases). Looked up from germline, CDR1 is SGHDN and CDR2 is FVKESK. The length of the CDR3 is 16 residues. V was shortened by 3 bases and J by 3 bases, with 15 bases between the two germline ends. CDR3 in amino acids: CASSHLPGLGYNEQFF. The CDR3 bases are TGTGCCAGCAGCCACTTACCGGGATTGGGCTACAATGAGCAGTTCTTC.

This clonotype was counted a few times. The chain is built from TRBV29-1 and TRBJ2-1, with D perhaps matching TRBD2 (6 bases). This CDR3 region has 14 residues. Germline V gene data show CDR1 as SQVTM and CDR2 as ANQGSEA. With 7 bases removed from V and 0 bases from J, the gap between germline ends came to 13 bases. The CDR3 DNA reads as TGCAGCGGGAGGGGCACGAGCTCCTACAATGAGCAGTTCTTC. Its protein product is CSGRGTSSYNEQFF.

This clonotype was picked up many times. This chain uses TRBV11-2 with TRBJ1-2; possible D gene TRBD1, 6 bases. Trimming cost V 1 base and J 4 bases, with 13 bases left between them. CDR3 length: 15 residues. Germline V gives CDR1 SGHAT, CDR2 FQNNGV. The CDR3 spells CASSLVAAGAYGYTF. CDR3 coding DNA: TGTGCCAGCAGCTTAGTGGCGGCAGGGGCCTATGGCTACACCTTC.

This clonotype was recorded a few times. The chain couples TRBV10-3 to TRBJ2-3; D uncertain. Trimming removed 6 bases at V and 4 bases at J, with 8 bases between. Germline CDR1 and CDR2: ENHRY and SYGVKD. The CDR3 extends over 12 amino acids. The CDR3 sequence is CAIRRSPDTQYF. CDR3 in DNA: TGTGCCATCAGGCGCAGCCCAGATACGCAGTATTTT.

This clonotype was seen a few times. V and J are TRBV20-1 and TRBJ2-2; D is unclear. The germline V and J ends were trimmed by 0 bases and 7 bases, with 12 bases remaining between them. CDR3 length: 14 amino acids. The germline gives CDR1 DFQATT, CDR2 SNEGSKA (reference sequence). In DNA, the CDR3 is TGCAGTGCTAGAGATGGGCGAAACTTCGGGGAGCTGTTTTTT. Translating it yields CSARDGRNFGELFF.

The chain uses TRBV5-1 and TRBJ1-5; 7 bases line up with TRBD1. Losses at the gene ends were 2 bases for V and 0 bases for J; bases not matched to a gene: 2. Germline V gene data show CDR1 as SGHRS and CDR2 as YFSETQ. The CDR3 covers 15 residues. The DNA for the CDR3 is TGCGCCAGCAGCTTACAGGGGATTAGCAATCAGCCCCAGCATTTT. This encodes CASSLQGISNQPQHF.